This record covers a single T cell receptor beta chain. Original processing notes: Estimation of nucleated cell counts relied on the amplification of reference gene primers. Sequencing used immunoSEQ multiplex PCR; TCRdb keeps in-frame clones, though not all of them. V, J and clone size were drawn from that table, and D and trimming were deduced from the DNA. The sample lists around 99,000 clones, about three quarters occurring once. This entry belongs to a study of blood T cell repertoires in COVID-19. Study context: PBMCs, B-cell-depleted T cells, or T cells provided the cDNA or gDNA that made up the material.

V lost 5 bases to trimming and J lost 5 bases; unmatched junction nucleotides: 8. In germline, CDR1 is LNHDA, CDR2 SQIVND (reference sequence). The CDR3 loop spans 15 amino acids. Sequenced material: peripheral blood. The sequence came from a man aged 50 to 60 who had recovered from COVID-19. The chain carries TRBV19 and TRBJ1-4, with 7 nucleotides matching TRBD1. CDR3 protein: CASSYRGRGNEKLFF. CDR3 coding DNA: TGTGCCAGTAGTTATCGGGGCAGGGGGAATGAAAAACTGTTTTTT. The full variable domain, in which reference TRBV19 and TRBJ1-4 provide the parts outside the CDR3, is DGGITQSPKYLFRKEGQNVTLSCEQNLNHDAMYWYRQDPGQGLRLIYYSQIVNDFQKGDIAEGYSVSREKKESFPLTVTSAQKNPTAFYLCASSYRGRGNEKLFFGSGTQLSVL.